The 23 T cell receptor beta chains below all came from one sample that was sequenced in a study of blood T cell repertoires in COVID-19. The table came from immunoSEQ multiplex PCR; TCRdb's copy has only in-frame clones and leaves some out. Among some 120,000 clones listed, 90% were seen once. The source material was peripheral blood. These receptors all come from a man between 60 and 75 years old with COVID-19, enrolled during active disease.

The V call is TRBV2, the J call TRBJ1-1, with D possibly being TRBD1 (5 bases). V dropped 7 bases and J dropped 2 bases, with 14 bases sitting between them. CDR1 and CDR2 from the germline V gene are SNHLY and FYNNEI. CDR3 length: 14 amino acids. The CDR3 protein is CASTYTGTNTEAFF. The CDR3 DNA sequence: TGTGCCAGCACCTATACAGGAACTAACACTGAAGCTTTCTTT.

V gene TRBV10-2 combines with J gene TRBJ2-3; 8 nucleotides line up with TRBD2. Germline-derived CDR1 and CDR2 are WSHSY and SAAADI. This CDR3 contains 16 residues. J was trimmed by 1 base and V by 0 bases; bases with no gene match: 3. CDR3 coding DNA: TGCGCCAGCAGTGAGTCACTAGCGGAGGGCACAGATACGCAGTATTTT. Amino acids: CASSESLAEGTDTQYF.

The V call is TRBV29-1, the J call TRBJ2-2; 8 bases are a match to TRBD2. This CDR3 is 13 amino acids long. From germline, CDR1 is SQVTM and CDR2 ANQGSEA. The J segment lost 0 bases and the V segment lost 8 bases, leaving 2 bases of the junction unmatched. This CDR3 reads CSFSGTNTGELFF. The CDR3 region has the DNA TGCAGCTTTAGCGGGACGAACACCGGGGAGCTGTTTTTT.

This chain connects TRBV11-2 to TRBJ2-2; 7 bases are shared with TRBD1. This CDR3 contains 14 residues. V shed 2 bases, J shed 10 bases, and the junction held 7 bases outside the gene matches. Germline-derived CDR1 and CDR2 are SGHAT and FQNNGV. CDR3 coding DNA: TGTGCCAGCAGCTTAACCCCCACAGGGGAGGAGCTGTTTTTT. The encoded protein is CASSLTPTGEELFF.

The chain joins TRBV29-1 to TRBJ2-1, with 14 positions matching TRBD2. J gave up 7 bases and V 7 bases, and 6 bases lay outside the gene matches. Germline CDR1 is SQVTM and CDR2 is ANQGSEA. The CDR3 loop spans 14 amino acids. CDR3 in amino acids: CSASRLAGGNEQFF. The CDR3 DNA reads as TGCAGCGCCTCACGACTAGCGGGAGGGAATGAGCAGTTCTTC.

The chain combines TRBV15 with TRBJ2-7; 9 bases are shared with TRBD2. Losses at the gene ends were 2 bases for V and 6 bases for J; bases not matched to a gene: 17. In germline, CDR1 is LNHNV, CDR2 YYDKDF (reference sequence). The CDR3 spans 18 residues. The CDR3 loop reads CATSRTPPGGSGSGEQYF. The CDR3 DNA reads TGTGCCACCAGCAGAACCCCCCCCGGGGGTAGCGGGAGTGGCGAGCAGTACTTC. Combining the CDR3 with reference TRBV15 and TRBJ2-7 gives the whole variable domain DAMVIQNPRYQVTQFGKPVTLSCSQTLNHNVMYWYQQKSSQAPKLLFHYYDKDFNNEADTPDNFQSRRPNTSFCFLDIRSPGLGDTAMYLCATSRTPPGGSGSGEQYFGPGTRLTVT.

The CDR3 DNA sequence: TGTGCCAGCAGCTCAGGACAGTCCAATGAGCAGTTCTTC. It specifies CASSSGQSNEQFF. The chain recombines TRBV3-1 (or the pseudogene TRBV3-2) with TRBJ2-1; TRBD1 is a possible D gene (6 bases). V shed 5 bases and J shed 6 bases, with 11 bases lying between them. This CDR3 spans 13 amino acids. Germline V gene lookup returns CDR1 LGHDT and CDR2 YNNKEL (reference sequence).

This chain links TRBV5-4 with TRBJ1-1, with a possible D match to TRBD1 (6 bases). The CDR3 has 13 amino acids. Germline values: CDR1 SGHNT, CDR2 YYREEE (reference sequence). Trimming removed 10 bases at V and 4 bases at J, with 17 bases between. CDR3 DNA sequence: TGTGCCGGATACAGGGTCCCTGGCACTGAAGCTTTCTTT. Its protein is CAGYRVPGTEAFF.

This clone has only one observation. This chain uses TRBV18 with TRBJ1-2, with 7 bases matching TRBD1. J gave up 1 base and V 2 bases, and 16 bases lay outside the gene matches. The CDR3 covers 19 residues. The germline gives CDR1 KGHSH, CDR2 LQKENI. CDR3 DNA: TGTGCCAGCTCACCATTCTCCCCAGGCCGGGACAGTTTTAACTATGGCTACACCTTC. It yields the protein CASSPFSPGRDSFNYGYTF. The whole variable domain, filled in from reference TRBV18 and TRBJ1-2, reads NAGVMQNPRHLVRRRGQEARLRCSPMKGHSHVYWYRQLPEEGLKFMVYLQKENIIDESGMPKERFSAEFPKEGPSILRIQQVVRGDSAAYFCASSPFSPGRDSFNYGYTFGSGTRLTVV.

The chain couples TRBV11-3 to TRBJ2-1; TRBD1 matches 11 bases. J gave up 6 bases and V 1 base, and 8 bases lay outside the gene matches. Germline loops: CDR1 SGHNT, CDR2 YENEEA. This CDR3 is built from 17 residues. The CDR3 loop reads CASSLVVVGTGGNEQFF. CDR3 in DNA: TGTGCCAGCAGCTTAGTAGTAGTGGGGACAGGGGGCAATGAGCAGTTCTTC.

This clone has just one count. This chain links TRBV18 with TRBJ2-7, with TRBD1 as a possible D gene (7 bases). Trimming left V 5 bases short and J 2 bases short, with 16 bases between. Germline CDR1 and CDR2: KGHSH and LQKENI. The CDR3 has 15 amino acids. The CDR3 coding sequence is TGTGCCAGCTCATCTGACAGGGAGGCGCCCTACGAGCAGTACTTC. Its translation: CASSSDREAPYEQYF.

J is TRBJ1-4 and V is TRBV24-1, with TRBD1 matching over 10 bases. Germline loops: CDR1 KGHDR, CDR2 SFDVKD. This CDR3 region has 15 residues. V was pared by 5 bases and J by 7 bases, with 6 bases of the junction left unmatched. The CDR3 protein is CATSVGQGESEKLFF. The DNA of the CDR3 is TGTGCCACCAGTGTTGGACAGGGGGAGAGTGAAAAACTGTTTTTT.

This chain links TRBV7-2 with TRBJ2-1, with 8 bases identical to TRBD1. Per germline, CDR1 SGHTA and CDR2 FQGNSA. V lost 2 bases to trimming and J lost 3 bases; unmatched junction nucleotides: 3. This CDR3 comprises 15 residues. The CDR3, as DNA: TGTGCCAGCAGCTTATCAGGGGGCGACTACAATGAGCAGTTCTTC. Its protein is CASSLSGGDYNEQFF.

The chain carries TRBV7-9 and TRBJ2-7; D unresolved. Trimming stripped 5 bases from V and 3 bases from J, with 5 bases between. The CDR3 runs to 11 residues. Looked up from germline, CDR1 is SEHNR and CDR2 is FQNEAQ (reference sequence). This CDR3 is CASSVGYEQYF. The DNA for the CDR3 is TGTGCCAGCAGCGTCGGCTACGAGCAGTACTTC.

CDR3 nucleotides: TGTGCCAGCAGTTACCTGGCACAAGAGACCCAGTACTTC. This sequence encodes CASSYLAQETQYF. The J gene is TRBJ2-5, the V gene TRBV6-5; D ambiguous. The CDR3 runs 13 residues. Germline V gene data show CDR1 as MNHEY and CDR2 as SVGAGI. Trimming shortened V by 2 bases and J by 2 bases, and 6 bases separated the two germline ends.

The chain couples TRBV19 to TRBJ2-2; 13 bases line up with TRBD2. Losses at the gene ends were 7 bases for V and 7 bases for J; bases not matched to a gene: 6. The CDR3 spans 15 residues. Germline V gene data show CDR1 as LNHDA and CDR2 as SQIVND (reference sequence). DNA for the CDR3: TGTGCCAGTACACTAGCGGGAGGGGGCGGCGGGGAGCTGTTTTTT. Residues: CASTLAGGGGGELFF.

The J gene is TRBJ2-7, the V gene TRBV2; a weak D match, TRBD2 (5 bases). CDR3 size: 13 residues. The germline gives CDR1 SNHLY, CDR2 FYNNEI. V was pared by 7 bases and J by 1 base, with 11 bases between. In DNA form, the CDR3 reads TGTGCCAGCAATCAGCGGAAATCCTACGAGCAGTACTTC. It codes for CASNQRKSYEQYF.

This chain joins TRBV19 and TRBJ2-6; no definite D call. There are 17 residues in the CDR3. Germline CDR1 reads LNHDA; CDR2 reads SQIVND (reference sequence). V lost 2 bases and J 0 bases, leaving 11 bases between the germline ends. The CDR3 region is CASSISQVDSGANVLTF. CDR3 nucleotide sequence: TGTGCCAGTAGTATAAGCCAGGTTGACTCTGGGGCCAACGTCCTGACTTTC.

The count of this clone is one. This chain uses TRBV30 with TRBJ2-1, with 14 nucleotides matching TRBD2. Trimming removed 2 bases from V and 6 bases from J; junction bases left unmatched: 6. From germline, CDR1 is GTSNPN and CDR2 SVGIG (reference sequence). This CDR3 spans 16 amino acids. The CDR3 DNA follows: TGTGCCTGGAGTACTCATGGGACTAGCGGGAGCAATGAGCAGTTCTTC. It yields the protein CAWSTHGTSGSNEQFF.

This sequence joins TRBV5-3 and TRBJ2-3; tentatively, D is TRBD1 (5 bases). TRBV5-3 is noted as an ORF with a role that remains uncertain. This CDR3 is 12 amino acids long. V shed 8 bases and J shed 12 bases, with 19 bases lying between them. The CDR3 DNA is TGTGCCAGTCCGCCCAGGGTCCATATTCAGTATTTT. Protein product: CASPPRVHIQYF.

V is TRBV6-5 and J is TRBJ1-6; 7 nucleotides align to TRBD1. This CDR3 comprises 14 residues. Losses at the gene ends were 5 bases for V and 7 bases for J; bases not matched to a gene: 5. Germline CDR1 MNHEY, CDR2 SVGAGI. CDR3 sequence: CASSPTGENSPLHF. The CDR3 nucleotides are TGTGCCAGCAGTCCTACAGGGGAAAATTCACCCCTCCACTTT.

This clone was detected only a few times. The gene calls are TRBV5-1 and TRBJ2-7; 7 bases fit TRBD1. With 0 bases clipped from V and 6 bases from J, the junction kept 9 bases outside the gene matches. The CDR3 spans 15 residues. CDR1 is SGHRS and CDR2 is YFSETQ in the germline V gene. CDR3 region: CASSLAGRGTLEQYF. The CDR3 coding sequence is TGCGCCAGCAGCTTGGCGGGCAGGGGGACACTCGAGCAGTACTTC.

The chain employs TRBV3-1 (or the pseudogene TRBV3-2) and TRBJ2-3; tentative D call: TRBD2 (5 bases). V was pared by 0 bases and J by 6 bases, with 13 bases between. The CDR3 has 15 amino acids. The germline gives CDR1 LGHDT, CDR2 YNNKEL (reference sequence). The CDR3 here is CASSQEETTYDTQYF. The CDR3 nucleotides are TGTGCCAGCAGCCAAGAGGAGACTACTTACGATACGCAGTATTTT.